The following is a TCR beta chain sequence with its context. What it recognizes is unknown. This record comes from a study of cytomegalovirus exposure and HLA in healthy donors. Study results and caveats: Most of the TCR beta V segments (in an earlier analysis) were productive either about 87% or about 30% of the time. A later analysis reportedly identified an Asian-associated ancestry cluster as carrying fewer N-insertions than the approximately 730-donor mean.

PCR primers comprised 60 Vbeta and 13 Jbeta primers. Profiling relied on immunoSEQ multiplex PCR, and the TCRdb table lists in-frame clones only, not all of them. Of about 180,000 clones in the sample, about three quarters were seen once. The CDR3 length is 13 residues. The V end lost 0 bases, the J end lost 8 bases, and 8 bases lay between the germline ends. Germline CDR1 and CDR2: LGHNA and YSLEER. The rearrangement links TRBV4-3 to TRBJ2-1; D is ambiguous. The TCR sequence derives from a man aged 18 to 29 in good health and CMV-seronegative. Material: PBMCs. DNA for the CDR3: TGCGCCAGCAGCCAAGATGTGGGCCATGAGCAGTTCTTC. Translating gives CASSQDVGHEQFF.